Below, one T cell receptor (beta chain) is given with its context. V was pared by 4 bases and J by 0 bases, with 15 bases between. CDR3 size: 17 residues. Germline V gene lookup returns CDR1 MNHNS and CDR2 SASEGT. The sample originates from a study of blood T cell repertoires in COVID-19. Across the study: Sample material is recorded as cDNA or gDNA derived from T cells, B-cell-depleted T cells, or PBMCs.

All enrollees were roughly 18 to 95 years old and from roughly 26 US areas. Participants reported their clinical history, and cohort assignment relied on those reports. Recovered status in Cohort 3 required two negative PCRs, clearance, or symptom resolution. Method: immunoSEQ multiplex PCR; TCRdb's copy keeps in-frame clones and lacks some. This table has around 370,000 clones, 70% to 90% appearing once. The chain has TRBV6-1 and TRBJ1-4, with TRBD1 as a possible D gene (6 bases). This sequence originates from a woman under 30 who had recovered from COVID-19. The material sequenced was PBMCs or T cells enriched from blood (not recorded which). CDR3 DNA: TGTGCCAGCAGTGTGACAGGTATCCCTGCAACTAATGAAAAACTGTTTTTT. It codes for CASSVTGIPATNEKLFF.